A selection of T cell receptor beta chains follows, all from one sample in a study of T cell responses to AZD1222 COVID-19 vaccine. The table came from immunoSEQ multiplex PCR; TCRdb's copy has only in-frame clones and leaves some out. The sample shows about 140,000 clones, 80% to 95% of them seen only once. The specimen was peripheral blood, collected 28 days after the second AZD1222 dose. The origin of the receptors is an adult who received the AZD1222 COVID-19 vaccine. Each CDR3 is given with its conserved first and last residue. D genes are given only for firm matches. Rows give clone size only sometimes, using once, few, many, or a class for an expanded clone.

V	size	D	J	DNA	CDR3
TRBV9	-	TRBD1	TRBJ2-1	TGTGCCAGCAGCACAGGCGGACAGGGAATTTTTAATGAGCAGTTCTTC	CASSTGGQGIFNEQFF
TRBV5-1	-	TRBD2	TRBJ2-1	TGCGCCAGCAGCTCACTTCTAGCGGGAGACTACAATGAGCAGTTCTTC	CASSSLLAGDYNEQFF
TRBV28	-	-	TRBJ1-2	TGTGCCAGCAATCTCCCGGGGGTACACTATGGCTACACCTTC	CASNLPGVHYGYTF
TRBV28	-	TRBD1	TRBJ1-1	TGTGCCAGCAGTCCCGGGACAGCGTTAGAGGCTTTCTTT	CASSPGTALEAFF
TRBV2	-	TRBD1	TRBJ1-2	TGTGCCAGCAGTCGGGACAGCCTTAACTATGGCTACACCTTC	CASSRDSLNYGYTF
TRBV19	-	TRBD1	TRBJ2-2	TGTGCCAGTAGTTTCCGGGACAGGGGGCGGGCGGAGCTGTTTTTT	CASSFRDRGRAELFF
TRBV5-4	-	TRBD2	TRBJ2-3	TGTGCCAGCAGCTTGGTGCTAGCGGGACCTCCGAGGACCACAGATACGCAGTATTTT	CASSLVLAGPPRTTDTQYF
TRBV24-1	-	TRBD2	TRBJ2-1	TGTGCCACCTCCGGGACTATCGACGTTGGGGGCAATGAGCAGTTCTTC	CATSGTIDVGGNEQFF
TRBV10-2	once	TRBD2	TRBJ2-1	TGCGCCAGCAGTGAGTCGGGACTAGCGGGAAAGGTCTTC	CASSESGLAGKVF
TRBV3-1/TRBV3-2	-	-	TRBJ2-7	TGTGCCAGCAGCCAAGGCGGGGCGGGAAGGTGGTACGAGCAGTACTTC	CASSQGGAGRWYEQYF
TRBV19	-	TRBD2	TRBJ2-2	TGTGCGATCGGCGGGGGGACAAACTTGAACACCGGGGAGCTGTTTTTT	CAIGGGTNLNTGELFF
TRBV28	-	-	TRBJ2-1	TGTGCCAGCAGTTTTTTCGGCTTGGAGCAGTTCTTC	CASSFFGLEQFF
TRBV27	-	-	TRBJ1-2	TGTGCCAGCAGCCCCACCCCCCCTAGGGTTAACTATGGCTACACCTTC	CASSPTPPRVNYGYTF
TRBV9	-	TRBD1	TRBJ2-2	TGTGCCAGCAGCGTAGCAGGACAGGGAAGGAATGGCGGGGAGCTGTTTTTT	CASSVAGQGRNGGELFF
TRBV5-4	-	TRBD2	TRBJ2-7	TGTGCCAGCACCCCTACCGCGGGGGGACCCTCCTACGAGCAGTACTTC	CASTPTAGGPSYEQYF
TRBV5-8	-	-	TRBJ1-4	TGTGCCAGCAGCTTGGCGGGGCTAGGGTTTTTT	CASSLAGLGFF
TRBV19	-	-	TRBJ2-7	TGTGCCAGTAGTATTGGAGAGGGAGGTCTTCCGTACGAGCAGTACTTC	CASSIGEGGLPYEQYF
TRBV19	-	-	TRBJ2-7	TGTGCCAGTAGTCCGACTGGCACCTACGAGCAGTACTTC	CASSPTGTYEQYF
TRBV4-1	-	TRBD1	TRBJ1-2	TGCGCCAGCAGCCATGGGACAGGTAACTATGGCTACACCTTC	CASSHGTGNYGYTF
TRBV7-2	-	-	TRBJ2-1	TGTGCCAGCAACGATCCCCCGGGAAGGGGGCAGTTCTTC	CASNDPPGRGQFF
TRBV29-1	-	-	TRBJ2-3	TGCAGCGTTTTGGGTGCAGATACGCAGTATTTT	CSVLGADTQYF
TRBV5-1	-	-	TRBJ2-3	TGCGCCAGTAGCTCCCTGGGACGGATAGTCACAGATACGCAGTATTTT	CASSSLGRIVTDTQYF
TRBV11-1	-	TRBD1	TRBJ2-3	TGTGCCAGCAGCACCCGGACAGGGGGCACAGATACGCAGTATTTT	CASSTRTGGTDTQYF
TRBV14	-	-	TRBJ2-2	TGTGCCAGCAGCCAACATCAGGGTGACACCGGGGAGCTGTTTTTT	CASSQHQGDTGELFF
TRBV11-2	once	-	TRBJ1-4	TGTGCCAGCAGCTTAGATTATAGGCGCGACGAACTGTTTTTT	CASSLDYRRDELFF
TRBV9	-	-	TRBJ1-4	TGTGCCAGCAGCGGAGGTAACAGGGATCGTGGAAAACTGTTTTTT	CASSGGNRDRGKLFF
TRBV7-7	-	TRBD2	TRBJ2-1	TGTGCTAGCAGCCCCCTTGCGGGAGGTAACAATGAGCAGTTCTTC	CASSPLAGGNNEQFF
TRBV6-5	-	TRBD1	TRBJ1-2	TGTGCCAGCAGCGAGACAGGGAACTATGGCTACACCTTC	CASSETGNYGYTF
TRBV30	-	TRBD1	TRBJ1-5	TGTGCCTGGACTACAGGGGGAGATCAGCCCCAGCATTTT	CAWTTGGDQPQHF
TRBV19	once	-	TRBJ1-1	TGTGCCACCCACCAGCAGGGAGAAACTGAAGCTTTCTTT	CATHQQGETEAFF
TRBV15	-	TRBD1	TRBJ1-3	TGTGCCACCAGCACTAGGGACAGCCACTCTGGAAACACCATATATTTT	CATSTRDSHSGNTIYF
TRBV18	-	-	TRBJ1-1	TGTGCCAGCTCACCACAGGAGAACACTGAAGCTTTCTTT	CASSPQENTEAFF
TRBV2	-	-	TRBJ1-6	TGTGCCAGCTCCCCCTCCGAACAGCCCCTGAGCTCCTATAATTCACCCCTCCACTTT	CASSPSEQPLSSYNSPLHF
TRBV6-1	-	-	TRBJ1-3	TGTGCCAGCAGTGAAGGTCGGATCCAGGCCACCATATATTTT	CASSEGRIQATIYF
TRBV3-1/TRBV3-2	-	-	TRBJ1-2	TGTGCCAGCAGCACCGTTATTGGGCAGGGTGGCTACACCTTC	CASSTVIGQGGYTF
TRBV11-1	-	-	TRBJ1-1	TGTGCCAGCAGCAGGGCGGAGGGCCGGACTGAAGCTTTCTTT	CASSRAEGRTEAFF
TRBV28	-	-	TRBJ1-2	TGTGCCAGCAGGGGAGGGACGCCTTCTGGCTACACCTTC	CASRGGTPSGYTF
TRBV27	-	-	TRBJ2-3	TGTGCCAGCAAGGTAGCACCGGGCACAGATACGCAGTATTTT	CASKVAPGTDTQYF
TRBV7-2	-	-	TRBJ1-6	TGTGCCAGCAGCTTAACGGTGGGCCTCGAGGGCTCACCCCTCCACTTT	CASSLTVGLEGSPLHF
TRBV19	-	TRBD1	TRBJ1-2	TGTGCCAGTAGTAGACAGGGGAAGGGCTACACCTTC	CASSRQGKGYTF
TRBV19	-	-	TRBJ1-1	TGTGCCAGTAGGGTCAGAGTGGAGACTGAAGCTTTCTTT	CASRVRVETEAFF
TRBV9	-	TRBD1	TRBJ2-2	TGTGCCAGCAGCCCCCGGACAGGGGTGAACGGGGAGCTGTTTTTT	CASSPRTGVNGELFF
TRBV5-6	-	TRBD2	TRBJ2-4	TGTGCCAGCAGCTTGCGCAGGGAGGGGAACATTCAGTACTTC	CASSLRREGNIQYF
TRBV19	-	TRBD2	TRBJ2-1	TGTGCCAGTAGTTGGGGACTAGCGGGAGGGAGGGCTGAGCAGTTCTTC	CASSWGLAGGRAEQFF
TRBV24-1	-	-	TRBJ2-2	TGTGCCACCAGTCCGACGGGGACCGGGGAGCTGTTTTTT	CATSPTGTGELFF
TRBV3-1/TRBV3-2	-	-	TRBJ2-1	TGTGCCAGCAGCCAAGTGGGGGTACGGGAGAATGAGCAGTTCTTC	CASSQVGVRENEQFF
TRBV16	-	-	TRBJ1-2	TGTGCCAGCACCAAAACCCAGGGGTTTTATGGCTACACCTTC	CASTKTQGFYGYTF
TRBV3-1/TRBV3-2	-	TRBD1	TRBJ1-5	TGTGCCAGCAGCCAAGATAGCAGGGGGCGTTCAGATCAGCCCCAGCATTTT	CASSQDSRGRSDQPQHF
TRBV14	-	-	TRBJ2-1	TGTGCCAGCAGCCAAGATGTTGAGCAGTTCTTC	CASSQDVEQFF
TRBV7-3	-	-	TRBJ2-4	TGTGCCAGCAGCGAAGGCCACACAAACATTCAGTACTTC	CASSEGHTNIQYF
TRBV4-1	-	-	TRBJ1-5	TGCGCCAGCAGCCCATGGGGGCGCAATCAGCCCCAGCATTTT	CASSPWGRNQPQHF
TRBV20-1	-	-	TRBJ1-1	TGCAGTGCTAGTTTGTCGAACACTGAAGCTTTCTTT	CSASLSNTEAFF
TRBV28	-	-	TRBJ1-2	TGTGCCAGCAGTTTCCCCTCCGACAGTTATGGCTACACCTTC	CASSFPSDSYGYTF
TRBV6-5	-	TRBD1	TRBJ1-5	TGTGCCAGCAGCGACAGGGGTGGCAATCAGCCCCAGCATTTT	CASSDRGGNQPQHF
TRBV19	once	-	TRBJ1-2	TGTGCCAGTAGTCTGGAGAGGTATGGCTACACCTTC	CASSLERYGYTF
TRBV6-5	-	-	TRBJ2-7	TGTGCCAGCAGAGGGACTGGCTTTGGTTACGAGCAGTACTTC	CASRGTGFGYEQYF
TRBV10-3	-	TRBD1	TRBJ1-1	TGTGCCATCGGGACAGGGTCAACTGAAGCTTTCTTT	CAIGTGSTEAFF
TRBV28	-	-	TRBJ2-3	TGTGCCAGCCTATCGCGGGTTAGCACAGATACGCAGTATTTT	CASLSRVSTDTQYF
TRBV4-2	once	-	TRBJ1-1	TGTGCCAGCAGCCGAGGGACTGAAGCTTTCTTT	CASSRGTEAFF